This entry lists 18 T cell receptor beta chains sequenced from one sample in a study of early T cells in non-severe SARS-CoV-2 infection. TCRdb reprocessed the 5' RACE reads with MiXCR, giving one entry per CDR3 protein. The repertoire holds roughly 100,000 distinct CDR3 sequences, 13% seen once, with 6% to 7% in the top ten. The sequencing sample was made of whole blood. The receptor set was obtained from an adult who was a healthcare worker with PCR-confirmed SARS-CoV-2 infection or an uninfected control (not recorded which).

In this sample, this clonotype turned up a few times. This chain connects TRBV7-9 to TRBJ2-1; 11 bases map to TRBD2. V shed 6 bases and J 8 bases; nucleotides not matched to a gene: 6. This CDR3 is 14 amino acids long. CDR1 and CDR2 from the germline V gene are SEHNR and FQNEAQ (reference sequence). The CDR3 loop reads CASSHTSGGDEQFF. In nucleotides, the CDR3 is TGTGCCAGCAGTCATACTAGCGGGGGCGATGAGCAGTTCTTC.

Many counts were recorded for this clonotype. The V and J genes are TRBV12-3 or TRBV12-4 and TRBJ2-6, with 8 bases fitting TRBD1. V dropped 3 bases and J dropped 4; count of bases not matched to a gene: 8. This CDR3 region has 17 residues. The DNA of the CDR3 is TGTGCCAGCAGTTTTGGGACAGGCAGCTCCGGGGCCAACGTCCTGACTTTC. This encodes CASSFGTGSSGANVLTF.

This clonotype was seen more than once but under ten times. The V call is TRBV6-2 or TRBV6-3, the J call TRBJ2-3; D is ambiguous. Germline V gene lookup returns CDR1 MNHEY and CDR2 SVGEGT. Trimming shortened V by 2 bases and J by 6 bases, and 6 bases separated the two germline ends. CDR3 length equals 12 residues. The chain's CDR3 is CASSYAPDTQYF. The CDR3 coding sequence is TGTGCCAGCAGTTACGCTCCGGATACGCAGTATTTT.

This clonotype was found many times. This rearrangement joins TRBV29-1 to TRBJ2-7, with 9 bases identical to TRBD1. V shed 5 bases and J 6 bases; nucleotides not matched to a gene: 8. This CDR3 is built from 13 residues. Germline V CDR1 and CDR2: SQVTM, ANQGSEA. CDR3: CSVLGQGRSEQYF. The CDR3, as DNA: TGCAGCGTTCTGGGACAGGGCCGTTCCGAGCAGTACTTC.

V usage is TRBV7-8 and J usage is TRBJ2-1, with 13 nucleotides matching TRBD2. The CDR3 length is 15 residues. Germline CDR1 reads SGHVS; CDR2 reads FQNEAQ. The V gene end was trimmed by 1 base and the J gene end by 10 bases; junction bases not matched to a gene: 4. In DNA form, the CDR3 reads TGTGCCAGCAGCTTAGGACTAGCGGGAGGAGGCGAGCAGTTCTTC. Residues: CASSLGLAGGGEQFF.

The V and J genes are TRBV19 and TRBJ1-4; D perhaps matches TRBD1 (5 bases). The germline V gene has CDR1 LNHDA and CDR2 SQIVND (reference sequence). The CDR3 loop spans 13 amino acids. With 6 bases removed from V and 5 bases from J, the gap between germline ends came to 10 bases. This chain's CDR3 is CASRQVANEKLFF. For the CDR3, the DNA is TGTGCCAGTAGACAGGTGGCAAATGAAAAACTGTTTTTT.

The chain links TRBV29-1 to TRBJ2-1; D call uncertain. This CDR3 spans 14 amino acids. Germline loops: CDR1 SQVTM, CDR2 ANQGSEA. Trimming removed 8 bases at V and 0 bases at J, with 14 bases between. The CDR3 loop is CSLIDSSSYNEQFF. The CDR3 region has the DNA TGCAGCCTTATTGACTCCAGCTCCTACAATGAGCAGTTCTTC.

This clonotype was counted only a few times. The rearrangement uses TRBV12-3 or TRBV12-4 and TRBJ1-1; no clear D. Trimming took off 3 bases at V and 8 bases at J, with 7 bases between the two ends. CDR3 size: 11 residues. CDR3 DNA sequence: TGTGCCAGCAGTTTTTGGGGAGAAGCTTTCTTT. This encodes CASSFWGEAFF.

V and J are TRBV5-1 and TRBJ1-4, with 10 bases matching TRBD1. The germline V gene encodes CDR1 SGHRS and CDR2 YFSETQ. Losses at the gene ends were 8 bases for V and 7 bases for J; bases not matched to a gene: 5. The CDR3 is 13 residues long. The CDR3 bases are TGCGCCAGTGGACGGGACAGGGGTGAAAAACTGTTTTTT. This gives the protein CASGRDRGEKLFF.

This clonotype was found many times. J is TRBJ1-3 and V is TRBV20-1; maybe TRBD1 (5 bases). The CDR3 consists of 12 residues. The germline gives CDR1 DFQATT, CDR2 SNEGSKA (reference sequence). Trimming left V 6 bases short and J 4 bases short, with 10 bases between. The CDR3, as DNA: TGCAGTGCGGACACACAGGGAAACACCATATATTTT. Amino acid sequence: CSADTQGNTIYF.

This clonotype came up many times. This chain links TRBV6-2 or TRBV6-3 with TRBJ2-5; D unresolved. The V and J ends lost 6 bases and 5 bases respectively, with 10 bases between them. The CDR3 loop spans 12 amino acids. The germline gives CDR1 MNHEY, CDR2 SVGEGT. As DNA, the CDR3 is TGTGCCAGCAGAGAACACAGCGAGACCCAGTACTTC. Translated, it gives CASREHSETQYF.

J is TRBJ2-7 and V is TRBV12-3 or TRBV12-4; 8 bases match TRBD2. CDR3 length: 16 residues. With V trimmed by 2 bases and J by 2 bases, 8 bases remained unmatched. CDR3 DNA sequence: TGTGCCAGCAGTTTACCAGGGACTAGTACCACCTACGAGCAGTACTTC. It yields the protein CASSLPGTSTTYEQYF.

There are many counts of this clonotype. V usage is TRBV6-1 and J usage is TRBJ2-6; maybe TRBD1 (6 bases). Trimming cost V 4 bases and J 4 bases, with 11 bases left between them. This CDR3 has 15 residues. In germline, CDR1 is MNHNS, CDR2 SASEGT. The CDR3 region has the DNA TGTGCCAGCAGTGCCGACAGGCCCGGGGCCAACGTCCTGACTTTC. It specifies CASSADRPGANVLTF.

The genes are TRBV5-5 and TRBJ2-7, with 10 bases lining up with TRBD1. V gave up 4 bases and J gave up 2 bases; unmatched junction bases: 3. Germline V gene lookup returns CDR1 SGHKS and CDR2 YYEKEE (reference sequence). CDR3 size: 14 residues. This chain's CDR3 is CASSGTGVTYEQYF. The CDR3 DNA sequence: TGTGCCAGCAGCGGGACAGGGGTGACCTACGAGCAGTACTTC. Drawing the rest from reference TRBV5-5 and TRBJ2-7, the complete variable domain is DAGVTQSPTHLIKTRGQQVTLRCSPISGHKSVSWYQQVLGQGPQFIFQYYEKEERGRGNFPDRFSARQFPNYSSELNVNALLLGDSALYLCASSGTGVTYEQYFGPGTRLTVT.

The chain couples TRBV29-1 to TRBJ1-1; D not certain. The CDR3 runs to 10 residues. Germline V gives CDR1 SQVTM, CDR2 ANQGSEA. The V gene lost 5 bases and the J gene lost 12 bases, with 13 bases spanning the gap. CDR3 coding DNA: TGCAGCGTTTATACAGAGGTGCCTTTCTTT. This sequence encodes CSVYTEVPFF.

This clonotype has a count of ten or more. DNA for the CDR3: TGTGCCAGCAGTTACGGGACACCGAGACAATATGGCTACACCTTC. Protein sequence: CASSYGTPRQYGYTF. The chain links TRBV6-5 to TRBJ1-2; the D gene is possibly TRBD1 (6 bases). The CDR3 length is 15 residues. Per germline, CDR1 MNHEY and CDR2 SVGAGI. V was trimmed by 2 bases and J by 5 bases, leaving 15 bases between them.

This clonotype is categorized as medium-sized. V gene TRBV5-1 combines with J gene TRBJ1-5; unclear D gene. The CDR3 length is 13 residues. Trimming pared 4 bases from V and 4 bases from J, leaving 9 bases between. Looked up from germline, CDR1 is SGHRS and CDR2 is YFSETQ. CDR3: CASSPRSNQPQHF. For the CDR3, the DNA is TGCGCCAGCAGCCCTAGAAGTAATCAGCCCCAGCATTTT.

The chain carries TRBV6-2 or TRBV6-3 and TRBJ2-1; no firm D call. The V gene's germline CDR1 is MNHEY and CDR2 SVGEGT. The CDR3 contains 15 residues. V was clipped by 8 bases and J by 3 bases, with 17 bases between them. For the CDR3, the DNA is TGTGCCAGCGGGGTCGGGTCGGCGGTCTACAATGAGCAGTTCTTC. Its protein is CASGVGSAVYNEQFF.